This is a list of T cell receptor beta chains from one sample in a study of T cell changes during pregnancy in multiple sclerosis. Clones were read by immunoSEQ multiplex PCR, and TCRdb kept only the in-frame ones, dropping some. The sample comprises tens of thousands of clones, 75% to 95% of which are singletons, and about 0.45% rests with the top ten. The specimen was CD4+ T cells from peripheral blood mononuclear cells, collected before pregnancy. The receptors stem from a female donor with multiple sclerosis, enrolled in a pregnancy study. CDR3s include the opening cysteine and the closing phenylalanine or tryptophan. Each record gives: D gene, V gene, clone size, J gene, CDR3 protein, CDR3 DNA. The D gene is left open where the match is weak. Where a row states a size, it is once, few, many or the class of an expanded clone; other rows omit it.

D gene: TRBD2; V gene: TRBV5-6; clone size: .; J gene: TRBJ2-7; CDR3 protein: CASSSPGGREQYF; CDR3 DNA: TGTGCCAGCAGCTCCCCGGGAGGCAGGGAGCAGTACTTC
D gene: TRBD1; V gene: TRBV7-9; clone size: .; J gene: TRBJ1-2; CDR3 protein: CASSFGQGHGYTF; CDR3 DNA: TGTGCCAGCAGCTTCGGACAGGGACATGGCTACACCTTC
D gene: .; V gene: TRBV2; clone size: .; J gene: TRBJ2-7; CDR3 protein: CASSLDYEQYF; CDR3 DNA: TGTGCCAGCAGCTTAGACTACGAGCAGTACTTC
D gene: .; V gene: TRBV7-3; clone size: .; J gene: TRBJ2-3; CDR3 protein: CASSLGPTDTQYF; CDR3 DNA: TGTGCCAGCAGCTTAGGGCCCACAGATACGCAGTATTTT
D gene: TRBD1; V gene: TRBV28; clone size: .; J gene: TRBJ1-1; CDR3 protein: CASRDPGGAFF; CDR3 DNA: TGTGCCAGCAGAGACCCAGGGGGGGCTTTCTTT
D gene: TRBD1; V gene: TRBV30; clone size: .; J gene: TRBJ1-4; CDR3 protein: CAWSPLQGAREKLFF; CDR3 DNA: TGTGCCTGGAGTCCCCTACAGGGGGCGCGTGAAAAACTGTTTTTT
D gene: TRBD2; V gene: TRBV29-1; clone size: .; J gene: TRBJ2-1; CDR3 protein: CSFGLAGDEQFF; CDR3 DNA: TGCAGCTTCGGACTAGCGGGAGATGAGCAGTTCTTC
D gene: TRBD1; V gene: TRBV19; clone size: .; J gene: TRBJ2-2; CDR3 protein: CASSRTGQTNTGELFF; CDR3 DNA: TGTGCCAGTAGTCGGACAGGCCAAACGAACACCGGGGAGCTGTTTTTT
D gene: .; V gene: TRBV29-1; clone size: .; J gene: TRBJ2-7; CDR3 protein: CSAKQGSNEQYF; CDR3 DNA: TGCAGCGCAAAACAGGGTAGCAACGAGCAGTACTTC
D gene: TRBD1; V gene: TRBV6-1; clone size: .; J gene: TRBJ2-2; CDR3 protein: CASSGTVGTGELFF; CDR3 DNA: TGTGCCAGCAGCGGGACAGTCGGAACCGGGGAGCTGTTTTTT
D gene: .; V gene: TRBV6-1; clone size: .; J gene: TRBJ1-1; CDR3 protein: CASRIQASNTEAFF; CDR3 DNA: TGTGCCAGCAGGATACAGGCTTCGAACACTGAAGCTTTCTTT
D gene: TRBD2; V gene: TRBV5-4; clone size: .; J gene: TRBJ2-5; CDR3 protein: CASSGLLAGGSGETQYF; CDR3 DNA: TGTGCCAGCAGCGGCCTTTTAGCGGGAGGGAGTGGGGAGACCCAGTACTTC
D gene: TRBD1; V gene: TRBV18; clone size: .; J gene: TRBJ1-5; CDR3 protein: CASSPLGQGLGQPQHF; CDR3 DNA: TGTGCCAGCTCACCTTTGGGACAGGGTTTAGGTCAGCCCCAGCATTTT
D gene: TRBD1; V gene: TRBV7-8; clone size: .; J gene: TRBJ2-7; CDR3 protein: CASSLGGTASYEQYF; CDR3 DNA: TGTGCCAGCAGCTTAGGGGGGACAGCGTCCTACGAGCAGTACTTC
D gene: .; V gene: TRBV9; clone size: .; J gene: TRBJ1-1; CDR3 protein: CASSVGGAENTEAFF; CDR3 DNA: TGTGCCAGCAGCGTCGGAGGGGCGGAGAACACTGAAGCTTTCTTT
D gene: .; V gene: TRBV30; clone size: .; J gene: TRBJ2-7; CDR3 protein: CASDNTGATYEQYF; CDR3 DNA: TGTGCCTCGGACAACACAGGAGCTACCTACGAGCAGTACTTC
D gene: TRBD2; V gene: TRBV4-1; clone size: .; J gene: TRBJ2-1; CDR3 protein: CASSQPGTSGSSEQFF; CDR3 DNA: TGCGCCAGCAGCCAGCCCGGGACTAGCGGGAGTTCTGAGCAGTTCTTC
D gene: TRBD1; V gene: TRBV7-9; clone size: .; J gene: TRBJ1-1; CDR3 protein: CASRKPPGQRKENTEAFF; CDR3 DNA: TGTGCCAGCAGGAAACCACCGGGACAGCGGAAAGAGAACACTGAAGCTTTCTTT
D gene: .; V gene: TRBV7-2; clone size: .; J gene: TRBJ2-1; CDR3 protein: CASSSTLRVYEQFF; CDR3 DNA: TGTGCCAGCAGCTCCACCCTCCGGGTTTATGAGCAGTTCTTC
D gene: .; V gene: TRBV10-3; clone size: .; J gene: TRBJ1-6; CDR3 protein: CAIRPDTSSYNSPLHF; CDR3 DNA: TGTGCCATTAGGCCAGATACTAGCTCCTATAATTCACCCCTCCACTTT
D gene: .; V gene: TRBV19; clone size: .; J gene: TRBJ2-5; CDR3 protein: CASSSDGETQYF; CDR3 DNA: TGTGCCAGTAGTTCAGACGGGGAGACCCAGTACTTC
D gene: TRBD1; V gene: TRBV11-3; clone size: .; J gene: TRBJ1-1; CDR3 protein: CASSRDSEAFF; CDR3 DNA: TGTGCCAGCAGCCGGGACAGTGAAGCTTTCTTT
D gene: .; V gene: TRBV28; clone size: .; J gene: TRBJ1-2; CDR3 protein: CASSVNSNYGYTF; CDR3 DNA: TGTGCCAGCAGCGTAAACAGTAACTATGGCTACACCTTC
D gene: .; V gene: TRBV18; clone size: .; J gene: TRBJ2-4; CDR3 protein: CASSPRTEANIQYF; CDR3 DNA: TGTGCCAGCTCACCCCGGACAGAGGCCAACATTCAGTACTTC
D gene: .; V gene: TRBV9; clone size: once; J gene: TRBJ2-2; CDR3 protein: CASSARGVGELFF; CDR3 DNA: TGTGCCAGCAGCGCCCGCGGGGTCGGGGAGCTGTTTTTT
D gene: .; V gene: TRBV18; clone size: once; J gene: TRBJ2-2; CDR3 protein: CASSPELVPGELFF; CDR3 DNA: TGTGCCAGCTCACCAGAGTTGGTGCCCGGGGAGCTGTTTTTT
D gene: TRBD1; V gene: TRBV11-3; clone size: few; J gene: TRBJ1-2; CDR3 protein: CASSLGQGAYGYTF; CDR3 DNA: TGTGCCAGCAGCTTAGGACAGGGGGCATATGGCTACACCTTC
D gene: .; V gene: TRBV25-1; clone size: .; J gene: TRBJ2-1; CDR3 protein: CASSEWGLPPYNEQFF; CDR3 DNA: TGTGCCAGCAGTGAATGGGGCCTCCCTCCCTACAATGAGCAGTTCTTC
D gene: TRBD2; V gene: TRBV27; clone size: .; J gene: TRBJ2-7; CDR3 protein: CASSSVPGGPPHEQYF; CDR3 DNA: TGTGCCAGCAGCTCTGTGCCGGGAGGGCCTCCCCACGAGCAGTACTTC
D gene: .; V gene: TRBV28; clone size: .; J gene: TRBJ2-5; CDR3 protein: CASSSGGAAQETQYF; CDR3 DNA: TGTGCCAGCAGTTCGGGTGGGGCGGCCCAAGAGACCCAGTACTTC
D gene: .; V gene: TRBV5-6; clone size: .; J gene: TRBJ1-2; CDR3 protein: CASSFRGEYGYTF; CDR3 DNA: TGTGCCAGCAGCTTCCGGGGGGAGTATGGCTACACCTTC
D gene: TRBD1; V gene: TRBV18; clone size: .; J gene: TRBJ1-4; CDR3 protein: CASSPRTGANEKLFF; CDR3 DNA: TGTGCCAGCTCACCTCGGACAGGGGCTAATGAAAAACTGTTTTTT
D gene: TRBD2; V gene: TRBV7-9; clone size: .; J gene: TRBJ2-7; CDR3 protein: CASRSSGGAYEQYF; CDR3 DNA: TGTGCCAGCAGATCTAGCGGGGGGGCTTACGAGCAGTACTTC
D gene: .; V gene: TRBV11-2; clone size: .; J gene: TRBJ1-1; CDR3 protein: CASSLDQVVAEAFF; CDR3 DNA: TGTGCCAGCAGCTTAGACCAGGTTGTAGCTGAAGCTTTCTTT
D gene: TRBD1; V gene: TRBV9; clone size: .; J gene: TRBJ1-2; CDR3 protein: CASSEGGQGSGYTF; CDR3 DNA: TGTGCCAGCAGCGAGGGGGGACAGGGCAGTGGCTACACCTTC
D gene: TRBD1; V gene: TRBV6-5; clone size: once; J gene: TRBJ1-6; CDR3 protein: CATRTGSISPLHF; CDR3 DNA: TGTGCCACGCGGACAGGGTCAATTTCACCCCTCCACTTT
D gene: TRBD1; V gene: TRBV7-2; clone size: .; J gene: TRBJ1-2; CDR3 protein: CASSLRGQSPNYGYTF; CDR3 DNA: TGTGCCAGCAGCTTACGGGGACAGTCACCTAACTATGGCTACACCTTC
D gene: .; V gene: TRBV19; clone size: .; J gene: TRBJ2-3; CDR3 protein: CASSIRSGETRRRTDTQYF; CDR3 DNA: TGTGCCAGTAGTATAAGGAGCGGTGAGACACGCAGACGCACAGATACGCAGTATTTT
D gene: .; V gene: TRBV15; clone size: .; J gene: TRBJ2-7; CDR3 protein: CATSQGHYEQYF; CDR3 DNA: TGTGCCACCAGCCAGGGGCACTACGAGCAGTACTTC
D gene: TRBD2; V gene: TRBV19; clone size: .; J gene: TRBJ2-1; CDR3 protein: CASRHPSSGKMDEQFF; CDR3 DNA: TGTGCCAGTAGGCATCCCTCTAGCGGGAAGATGGATGAGCAGTTCTTC
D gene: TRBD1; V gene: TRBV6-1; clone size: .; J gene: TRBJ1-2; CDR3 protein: CASQLGGQLYGYTF; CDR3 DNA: TGTGCCAGCCAGCTGGGGGGACAGCTCTATGGCTACACCTTC
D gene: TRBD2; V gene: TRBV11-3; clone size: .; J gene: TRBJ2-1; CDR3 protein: CASSSPSGGGNEQFF; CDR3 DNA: TGTGCCAGCAGCTCCCCTAGCGGGGGCGGCAATGAGCAGTTCTTC
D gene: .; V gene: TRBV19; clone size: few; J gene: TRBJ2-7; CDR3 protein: CASSRGPDSSYEQYF; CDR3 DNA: TGTGCCAGTAGTAGGGGCCCGGACAGCAGCTACGAGCAGTACTTC
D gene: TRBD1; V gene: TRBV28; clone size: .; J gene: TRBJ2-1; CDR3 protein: CASSSAGTVNYNEQFF; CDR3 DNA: TGTGCCAGCAGTTCCGCCGGGACAGTAAACTACAATGAGCAGTTCTTC
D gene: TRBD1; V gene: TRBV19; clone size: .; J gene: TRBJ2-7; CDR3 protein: CASSVGQGTYEQYF; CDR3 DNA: TGTGCCAGTAGTGTAGGACAGGGCACGTACGAGCAGTACTTC
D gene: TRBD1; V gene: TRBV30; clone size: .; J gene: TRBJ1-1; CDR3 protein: CAWGDRLTEAFF; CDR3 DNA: TGTGCCTGGGGGGACAGGTTGACTGAAGCTTTCTTT
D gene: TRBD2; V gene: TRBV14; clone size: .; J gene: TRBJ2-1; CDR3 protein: CASSPTSGRVDNEQFF; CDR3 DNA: TGTGCCAGCAGCCCGACTAGCGGGAGGGTGGACAATGAGCAGTTCTTC
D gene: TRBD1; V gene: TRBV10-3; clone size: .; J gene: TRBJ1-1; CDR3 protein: CATRQGPNTEAFF; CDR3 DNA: TGTGCCACCAGACAGGGACCGAACACTGAAGCTTTCTTT
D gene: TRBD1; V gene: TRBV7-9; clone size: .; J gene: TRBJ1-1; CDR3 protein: CASSLAGTGVNTEAFF; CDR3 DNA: TGTGCCAGCAGCTTAGCGGGGACAGGGGTGAACACTGAAGCTTTCTTT
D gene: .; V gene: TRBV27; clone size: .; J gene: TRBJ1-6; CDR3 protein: CASRGAGVAPLHF; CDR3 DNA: TGTGCCAGCAGAGGAGCAGGGGTCGCACCCCTCCACTTT
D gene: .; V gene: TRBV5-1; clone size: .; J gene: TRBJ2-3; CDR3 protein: CASSLAGTDTQYF; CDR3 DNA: TGCGCCAGCAGCTTGGCAGGCACAGATACGCAGTATTTT
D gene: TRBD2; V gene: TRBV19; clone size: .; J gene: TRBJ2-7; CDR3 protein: CASSSPQREPPYEQYF; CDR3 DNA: TGTGCCAGTAGTTCCCCCCAGCGGGAGCCTCCCTACGAGCAGTACTTC
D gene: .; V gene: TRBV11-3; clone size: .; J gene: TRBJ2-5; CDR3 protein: CASSLSGKVETQYF; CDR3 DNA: TGTGCCAGCAGCTTATCCGGGAAGGTAGAGACCCAGTACTTC
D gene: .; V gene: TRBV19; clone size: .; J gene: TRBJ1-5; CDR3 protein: CASSHRVSNQPQHF; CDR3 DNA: TGTGCCAGTAGTCACAGGGTTAGCAATCAGCCCCAGCATTTT
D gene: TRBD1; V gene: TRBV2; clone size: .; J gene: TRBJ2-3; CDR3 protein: CASSVPGTGTKEGTDTQYF; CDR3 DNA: TGTGCCAGCAGTGTGCCCGGGACAGGGACCAAAGAAGGCACAGATACGCAGTATTTT
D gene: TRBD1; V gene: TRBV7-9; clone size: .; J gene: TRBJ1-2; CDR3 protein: CASSLAQGAKSYTF; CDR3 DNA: TGTGCCAGCAGCTTAGCACAGGGGGCGAAAAGCTACACCTTC
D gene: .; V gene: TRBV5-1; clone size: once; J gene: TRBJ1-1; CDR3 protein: CASSLAGTMNTEAFF; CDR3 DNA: TGCGCCAGCAGCTTGGCCGGGACAATGAACACTGAAGCTTTCTTT